The rows below give T cell receptor beta chains drawn from one sample of a study of blood T cell repertoires in COVID-19. Clones were sequenced by immunoSEQ multiplex PCR, and TCRdb holds only the in-frame ones, with some missing. The sample lists over 90,000 clones, 70% to 90% occurring once. Material for sequencing was peripheral blood. The receptor source for this set is a human donor in a cohort sampled during active COVID-19. Each CDR3 is given with its conserved first and last residue. A D gene is named only where the DNA matches it firmly. For some rows the clone size is stated as once, few or many, or as a class when expanded; others skip it.

cdr3_length j_call v_call d_call clone_size cdr3_nt cdr3_aa
14 TRBJ1-4 TRBV6-6 NA NA TGTGCCAGCAGTTATGTGGGGGGAGATGAAAAACTGTTTTTT CASSYVGGDEKLFF
13 TRBJ2-5 TRBV5-6 NA NA TGTGCCAGCAGCCGCGGGAACGTGTGGACCCAGTACTTC CASSRGNVWTQYF
12 TRBJ1-2 TRBV30 NA once TGTGCCTGGAGTGGGGGCCGCCCAGGCTACACCTTC CAWSGGRPGYTF
13 TRBJ2-7 TRBV29-1 TRBD1 NA TGCAGCGCTGGGACAGGGGGTTCAACCGAGCAGTACTTC CSAGTGGSTEQYF
15 TRBJ1-4 TRBV19 NA NA TGTGCCAGTAGTATGAGCCGGGCAACTAATGAAAAACTGTTTTTT CASSMSRATNEKLFF
13 TRBJ1-3 TRBV27 NA NA TGTGCCAGCAGACAGACAGGTGGAAACACCATATATTTT CASRQTGGNTIYF
16 TRBJ1-5 TRBV19 TRBD1 NA TGTGCCAGTAGGCTGACAGGGGGCTATAGCAATCAGCCCCAGCATTTT CASRLTGGYSNQPQHF
16 TRBJ2-2 TRBV2 NA NA TGTGCCAGCGGCCTACGGGCGGGACCGAACACCGGGGAGCTGTTTTTT CASGLRAGPNTGELFF
14 TRBJ1-1 TRBV27 NA medium-sized TGTGCCAGCAGTTTTGGGCAAACAAACACTGAAGCTTTCTTT CASSFGQTNTEAFF
21 TRBJ1-2 TRBV6-2/TRBV6-3 NA NA TGTGCCAGCAGCTCGATCCCACTCCAGGGAAGAAAAGTCGTTATTAACTATGGCTACACCTTC CASSSIPLQGRKVVINYGYTF
15 TRBJ1-2 TRBV4-1 TRBD1 NA TGCGCCAGCAGCCGGATGGGACAGGGTGACTATGGCTACACCTTC CASSRMGQGDYGYTF
11 TRBJ2-7 TRBV19 NA NA TGTGCCAGTAGTATAGGTAACGAGCAGTACTTC CASSIGNEQYF
16 TRBJ1-3 TRBV5-1 TRBD1 NA TGCGCCAGCAGCTTGGCCGGGGACAGGGCTGGAAACACCATATATTTT CASSLAGDRAGNTIYF
14 TRBJ1-1 TRBV5-1 NA NA TGCGCCAGCAGCTTGGCGGGAACCAACACTGAAGCTTTCTTT CASSLAGTNTEAFF
13 TRBJ1-2 TRBV28 NA NA TGTGCCAGCAGTTCCACAGCTAACTATGGCTACACCTTC CASSSTANYGYTF
17 TRBJ2-4 TRBV7-9 NA NA TGTGCCAGCAGCCAAAACCATCTTAAGGGGGCCAAAAACATTCAGTACTTC CASSQNHLKGAKNIQYF
16 TRBJ1-6 TRBV18 NA NA TGTGCCAGCTCACCACCGGCGGCGGAGCGTAATTCACCCCTCCACTTT CASSPPAAERNSPLHF
15 TRBJ1-5 TRBV28 NA once TGTGCCAGCAGGCCGACAAGGCAGGGCAATCAGCCCCAGCATTTT CASRPTRQGNQPQHF
16 TRBJ1-1 TRBV2 NA NA TGTGCCAGCAGGCATGAACAGGGTAGGATGAACACTGAAGCTTTCTTT CASRHEQGRMNTEAFF
17 TRBJ1-3 TRBV19 TRBD1 few TGTGCCACCGGTAGGACAGGCGGGGTCTACTCTGGAAACACCATATATTTT CATGRTGGVYSGNTIYF
14 TRBJ2-3 TRBV7-2 NA NA TGTGCCAGCAGCTGGGGGGTTAGTTCAGATACGCAGTATTTT CASSWGVSSDTQYF
14 TRBJ2-5 TRBV7-9 TRBD1 few TGTGCCAGCAGCCCCCCGGGACAGCAAGAGACCCAGTACTTC CASSPPGQQETQYF
16 TRBJ1-1 TRBV27 NA NA TGTGCCAGCAGTTTATTTCGTCTGGGGGCGAACACTGAAGCTTTCTTT CASSLFRLGANTEAFF
14 TRBJ1-1 TRBV5-8 TRBD1 NA TGTGCCAGCAGAAACAGGGGCCGGAACACTGAAGCTTTCTTT CASRNRGRNTEAFF
15 TRBJ1-6 TRBV27 TRBD1 NA TGTGCCAGCAGTTTATGGGCAGGGGGCGGTTCACCCCTCCACTTT CASSLWAGGGSPLHF
15 TRBJ2-5 TRBV6-6 NA once TGTGCCAGCAGTTACACGACAATATGGCAAGAGACCCAGTACTTC CASSYTTIWQETQYF
15 TRBJ1-2 TRBV19 NA NA TGTGCCAGTAGTATCGCCCCGACAGCTAACTATGGCTACACCTTC CASSIAPTANYGYTF
13 TRBJ2-5 TRBV5-1 NA NA TGCGCCAGCAGCCGTGATCCGCGGGAGACCCAGTACTTC CASSRDPRETQYF
15 TRBJ2-5 TRBV9 TRBD1 NA TGTGCCAGCAGCGTAGGGGACAGGGGATGGGAGACCCAGTACTTC CASSVGDRGWETQYF
15 TRBJ2-7 TRBV7-2 TRBD1 once TGTGCCAGCAGCTCCCGGACAGGGCCCTCCTACGAGCAGTACTTC CASSSRTGPSYEQYF
11 TRBJ2-7 TRBV20-1 NA NA TGCAGTGCGGCCGGGAGTGCTGGCCAGTACTTC CSAAGSAGQYF
14 TRBJ1-3 TRBV5-8 NA NA TGTGCCACCAGGGGTCGGGGAACTGGAAACACCATATATTTT CATRGRGTGNTIYF
13 TRBJ2-7 TRBV6-5 TRBD1 NA TGTGCCAGCAGTCGGACAGGTCAGTACGAGCAGTACTTC CASSRTGQYEQYF
12 TRBJ2-1 TRBV7-3 NA once TGTGCCAGCAGCTTAGGCGGATATGAGCAGTTCTTC CASSLGGYEQFF
15 TRBJ1-2 TRBV28 NA NA TGTGCCAGCAGTGACCCCAGGTTTACTAACTATGGCTACACCTTC CASSDPRFTNYGYTF
17 TRBJ2-7 TRBV7-7 TRBD1 NA TGTGCCAGCAGCTTAGGGGGTAGGGACAGGGCGGCCCACGAGCAGTACTTC CASSLGGRDRAAHEQYF
14 TRBJ2-7 TRBV4-1 NA NA TGCGCCAGCAGCCAAAAAATACGGGCCTACGAGCAGTACTTC CASSQKIRAYEQYF
16 TRBJ2-3 TRBV3-1/TRBV3-2 TRBD2 once TGTGCCAGCAGCCAAGATGGGACTAGCGGGGGGGCCAGGAAGTATTTT CASSQDGTSGGARKYF
15 TRBJ1-2 TRBV6-6 TRBD1 NA TGTGCCAGCAGACTCCGGGACAGTCCGAACTATGGCTACACCTTC CASRLRDSPNYGYTF
13 TRBJ2-6 TRBV19 NA once TGTGCCAGTAGTATAGGACTGGCCAACGTCCTGACTTTC CASSIGLANVLTF
15 TRBJ1-1 TRBV6-6 TRBD1 NA TGTGCCAGCAGAGGGGACAGGGGGGGAGCCACTGAAGCTTTCTTT CASRGDRGGATEAFF
13 TRBJ1-2 TRBV6-5 NA few TGTGCCAGCAGTTACTCGGCCAGTAAAGGCTACACCTTC CASSYSASKGYTF
16 TRBJ2-2 TRBV19 TRBD1 NA TGTGCCAGTAGTTTCCCTCGGACAGGTGGCACCGGGGAGCTGTTTTTT CASSFPRTGGTGELFF
15 TRBJ1-4 TRBV13 TRBD1 NA TGTGCCAGCAGCTTACTAGGACAGGGTAATGAAAAACTGTTTTTT CASSLLGQGNEKLFF
16 TRBJ2-2 TRBV19 TRBD2 NA TGTGCCACCACCAGAACCCTGCTTCGGGAGGCCGGGGAGCTGTTTTTT CATTRTLLREAGELFF
16 TRBJ2-5 TRBV5-1 NA NA TGCGCCAGGACAGGAACAAGCGGGGAGGGAGCAGAGACCCAGTACTTC CARTGTSGEGAETQYF
17 TRBJ2-1 TRBV4-2 TRBD2 NA TGTGCCAGCAGCCAAGATCAGATGACTAGCGGATCCAATGAGCAGTTCTTC CASSQDQMTSGSNEQFF
12 TRBJ2-3 TRBV9 NA NA TGTGCCAGCACGTCGGGAGCAGATACGCAGTATTTT CASTSGADTQYF
16 TRBJ2-7 TRBV7-9 TRBD2 NA TGTGCCAGCAGCCGTACTAGCGGGAGGAAGAGTAGGGAGCAGTACTTC CASSRTSGRKSREQYF
14 TRBJ2-5 TRBV5-4 NA NA TGTGCCAGCAGCTTGGCCAGGGGCCCCGAGACCCAGTACTTC CASSLARGPETQYF
13 TRBJ1-1 TRBV6-5 NA NA TGTGCCAGCAGTTACTGGCTGAACACTGAAGCTTTCTTT CASSYWLNTEAFF
18 TRBJ2-3 TRBV3-1/TRBV3-2 TRBD2 NA TGTGCCAGCAGCCAAGATAGCGGGGGGCCCCATAGCACAGATACGCAGTATTTT CASSQDSGGPHSTDTQYF
16 TRBJ2-5 TRBV30 TRBD2 NA TGTGCCTCCGTGGGGCTAGCGGGACCTTACCAAGAGACCCAGTACTTC CASVGLAGPYQETQYF
15 TRBJ2-4 TRBV5-1 TRBD1 NA TGCGCCAGCAGCCCCGGACAGGGTGGCAAAAACATTCAGTACTTC CASSPGQGGKNIQYF
18 TRBJ2-1 TRBV10-3 TRBD2 NA TGTGCCATCAGTGACCCTAGAGGGAGGGAAGTGGGCTACAATGAGCAGTTCTTC CAISDPRGREVGYNEQFF
16 TRBJ2-7 TRBV14 TRBD2 NA TGTGCCAGCAGCCAAGGGGGTAGCGGGAGCTCCTACGAGCAGTACTTC CASSQGGSGSSYEQYF
14 TRBJ2-7 TRBV14 TRBD2 once TGTGCCAGCAGCCAAGGGGGGGGAACCCACGAGCAGTACTTC CASSQGGGTHEQYF
15 TRBJ1-1 TRBV6-5 TRBD1 NA TGTGCCAGCAGTTACTCTACAGGGGGAGTCACTGAAGCTTTCTTT CASSYSTGGVTEAFF
15 TRBJ2-2 TRBV27 NA NA TGTGCCAGCAGTTTGTCGCTAGGCGGCACCGGGGAGCTGTTTTTT CASSLSLGGTGELFF
17 TRBJ2-2 TRBV7-5 NA NA TGTGCCAGAACCCTACTAGCGGGAGGGATGAACACCGGGGAGCTGTTTTTT CARTLLAGGMNTGELFF